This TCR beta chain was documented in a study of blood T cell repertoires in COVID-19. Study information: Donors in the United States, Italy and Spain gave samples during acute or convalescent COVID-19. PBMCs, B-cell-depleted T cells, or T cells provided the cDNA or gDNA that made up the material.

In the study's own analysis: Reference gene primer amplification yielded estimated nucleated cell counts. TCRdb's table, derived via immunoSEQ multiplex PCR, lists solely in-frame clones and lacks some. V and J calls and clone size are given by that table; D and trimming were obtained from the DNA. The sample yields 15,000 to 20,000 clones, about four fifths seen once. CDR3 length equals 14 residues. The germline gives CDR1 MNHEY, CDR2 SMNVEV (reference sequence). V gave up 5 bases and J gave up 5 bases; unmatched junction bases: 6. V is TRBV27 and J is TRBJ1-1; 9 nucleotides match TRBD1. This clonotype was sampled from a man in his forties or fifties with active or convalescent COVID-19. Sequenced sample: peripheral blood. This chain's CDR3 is CASSRTGGRTEAFF. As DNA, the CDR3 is TGTGCCAGCAGTCGTACAGGGGGCCGGACTGAAGCTTTCTTT.